The clone carrying this T cell receptor beta chain was seen just once. Antigen specificity is unknown. One end of the junction is discordant with germline, which a read error may explain. The data belong to a study of tumor-infiltrating lymphocytes in primary liver carcinoma. Study findings and constraints: Tumor-adjacent and tumor-blood pairs shared less of their repertoires than tumor region pairs shared. There were only about 7.5-25% of top clones found in all five tumor regions. Tumor top-250-clone fraction significantly exceeded that of blood (p = 0.039).

The CDR3 covers 15 residues. Germline CDR1 reads LGHNA; CDR2 reads YSLEER. The input was roughly 0.5 ug total RNA; TCR beta cDNA was made from it with a constant-region primer. Slightly modified ARM-PCR served as the procedure for the TCR beta libraries. These libraries came from three rounds of nested multiplex PCR. Forward primers for TRBV1-TRBV30 and a C-beta reverse primer served the first two PCR rounds, at about 10 cycles each. TCRdb reprocessed the multiplex PCR reads via MiXCR and lists one record per CDR3 protein. The table includes about 33,000 distinct CDR3 sequences, over 65% detected once. Unsorted bulk tissue (about 19-33 mg) underwent RNA and DNA co-extraction. Each individual tumor supplied samples from five separate regions.

This chain uses TRBV4-3 with TRBJ2-7; possible D gene TRBD2, 6 bases. The TCR comes from a man aged 40-49 years with primary liver carcinoma and hepatitis B virus infection. What was sequenced was liver tumor tissue from sampling region 5. Subset described: tumor region T5, tumor centre. The CDR3, as DNA: TGCGCCAGCAGCAATGATCGGGAGACTCCCTACGAACAGTACTTC. Translation: CASSNDRETPYEQYF.